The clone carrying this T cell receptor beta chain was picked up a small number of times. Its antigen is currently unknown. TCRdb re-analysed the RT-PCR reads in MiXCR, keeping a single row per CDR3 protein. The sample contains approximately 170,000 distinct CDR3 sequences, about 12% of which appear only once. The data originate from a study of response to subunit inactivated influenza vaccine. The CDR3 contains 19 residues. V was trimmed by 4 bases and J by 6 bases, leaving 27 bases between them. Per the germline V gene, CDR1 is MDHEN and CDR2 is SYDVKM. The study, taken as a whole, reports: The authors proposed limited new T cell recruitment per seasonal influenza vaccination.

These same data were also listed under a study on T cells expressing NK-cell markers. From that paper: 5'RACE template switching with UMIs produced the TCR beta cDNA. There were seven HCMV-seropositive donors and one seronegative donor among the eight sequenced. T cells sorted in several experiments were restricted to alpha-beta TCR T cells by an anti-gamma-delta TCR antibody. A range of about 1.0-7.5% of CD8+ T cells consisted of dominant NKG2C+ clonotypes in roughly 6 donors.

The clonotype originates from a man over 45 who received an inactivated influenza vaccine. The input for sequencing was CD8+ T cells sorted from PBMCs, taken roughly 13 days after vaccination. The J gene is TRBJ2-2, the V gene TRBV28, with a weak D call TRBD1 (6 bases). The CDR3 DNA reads TGTGCCAGCAGTTCGCAACAGGGTTCGAGGGCCTCCCTGGCCGGGGAGCTGTTTTTT. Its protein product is CASSSQQGSRASLAGELFF. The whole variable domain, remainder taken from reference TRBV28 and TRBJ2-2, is DVKVTQSSRYLVKRTGEKVFLECVQDMDHENMFWYRQDPGLGLRLIYFSYDVKMKEKGDIPEGYSVSREKKERFSLILESASTNQTSMYLCASSSQQGSRASLAGELFFGEGSRLTVL.